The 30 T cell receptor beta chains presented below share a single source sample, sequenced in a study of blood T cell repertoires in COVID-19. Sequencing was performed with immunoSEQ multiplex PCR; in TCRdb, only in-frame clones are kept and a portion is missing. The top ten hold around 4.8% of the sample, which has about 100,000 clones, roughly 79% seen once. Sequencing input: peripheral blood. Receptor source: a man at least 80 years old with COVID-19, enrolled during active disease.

The CDR3 region has the DNA TGCGCCAGCAGCTTGGCAAGCTGGACGGGGACTTCCTACGAGCAGTACTTC. This translates into CASSLASWTGTSYEQYF. The chain combines TRBV5-1 with TRBJ2-7, with D maybe TRBD2 (6 bases). V shed 0 bases and J shed 1 base, with 17 bases lying between them. The length of the CDR3 is 17 residues. The V gene's germline CDR1 is SGHRS and CDR2 YFSETQ.

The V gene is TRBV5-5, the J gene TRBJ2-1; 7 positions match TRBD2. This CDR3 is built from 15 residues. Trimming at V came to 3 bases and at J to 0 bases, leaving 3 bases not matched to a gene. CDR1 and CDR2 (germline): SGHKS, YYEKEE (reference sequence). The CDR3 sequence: CASSSGGSSYNEQFF. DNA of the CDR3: TGTGCCAGCAGCTCCGGGGGGAGCTCCTACAATGAGCAGTTCTTC.

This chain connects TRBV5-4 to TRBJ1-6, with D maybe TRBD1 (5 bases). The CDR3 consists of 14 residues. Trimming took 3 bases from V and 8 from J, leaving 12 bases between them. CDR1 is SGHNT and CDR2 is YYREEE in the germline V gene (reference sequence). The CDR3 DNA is TGTGCCAGCAGCTCGGGACTTTTTGATTCACCCCTCCACTTT. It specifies CASSSGLFDSPLHF.

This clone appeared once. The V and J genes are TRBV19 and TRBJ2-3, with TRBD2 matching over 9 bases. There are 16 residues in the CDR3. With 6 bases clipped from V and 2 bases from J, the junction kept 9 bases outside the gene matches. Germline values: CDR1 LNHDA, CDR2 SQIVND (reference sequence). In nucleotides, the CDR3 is TGTGCCAGTAGACGGTGGAGCGGGGGGAACACAGATACGCAGTATTTT. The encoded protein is CASRRWSGGNTDTQYF.

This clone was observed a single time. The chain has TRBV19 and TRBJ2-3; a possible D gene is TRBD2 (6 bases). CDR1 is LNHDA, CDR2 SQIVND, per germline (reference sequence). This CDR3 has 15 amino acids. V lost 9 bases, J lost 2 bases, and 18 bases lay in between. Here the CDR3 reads CASSPGGRFTDTQYF. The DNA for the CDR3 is TGTGCCAGCTCCCCAGGTGGGAGGTTCACAGATACGCAGTATTTT.

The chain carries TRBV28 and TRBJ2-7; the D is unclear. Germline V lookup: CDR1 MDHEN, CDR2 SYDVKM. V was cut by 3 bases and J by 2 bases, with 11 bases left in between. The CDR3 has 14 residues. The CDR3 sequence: CASSLLVNAYEQYF. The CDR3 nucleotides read TGTGCCAGCAGTTTGTTAGTAAATGCCTACGAGCAGTACTTC.

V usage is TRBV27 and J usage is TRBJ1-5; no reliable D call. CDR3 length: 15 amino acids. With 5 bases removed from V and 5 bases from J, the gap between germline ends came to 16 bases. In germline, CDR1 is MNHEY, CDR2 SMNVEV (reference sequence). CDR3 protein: CASSPLIGGHQPQHF. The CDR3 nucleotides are TGTGCCAGCAGTCCTCTTATCGGAGGGCATCAGCCCCAGCATTTT.

The CDR3 nucleotides read TGTGCCAGCAGCTTAGCCCCAGGACTGATGGATACGCAGTATTTT. This sequence encodes CASSLAPGLMDTQYF. The V call is TRBV7-3, the J call TRBJ2-3; maybe TRBD2 (5 bases). Deletions cut 2 bases from V and 6 bases from J, with 15 bases between. Germline assignment: CDR1 SGHTA and CDR2 FQGTGA. This CDR3 is 15 amino acids long.

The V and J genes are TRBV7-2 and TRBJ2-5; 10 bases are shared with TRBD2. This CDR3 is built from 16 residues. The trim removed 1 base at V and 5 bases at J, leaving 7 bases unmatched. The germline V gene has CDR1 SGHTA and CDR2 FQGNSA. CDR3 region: CASSLGPSGGRETQYF. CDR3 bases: TGTGCCAGCAGCTTAGGTCCTAGCGGGGGTCGGGAGACCCAGTACTTC.

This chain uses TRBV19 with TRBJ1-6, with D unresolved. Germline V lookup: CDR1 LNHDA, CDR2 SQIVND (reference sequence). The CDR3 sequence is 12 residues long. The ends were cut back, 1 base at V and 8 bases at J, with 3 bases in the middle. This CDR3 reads CASSIGDSPLHF. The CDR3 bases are TGTGCCAGTAGTATAGGAGATTCACCCCTCCACTTT.

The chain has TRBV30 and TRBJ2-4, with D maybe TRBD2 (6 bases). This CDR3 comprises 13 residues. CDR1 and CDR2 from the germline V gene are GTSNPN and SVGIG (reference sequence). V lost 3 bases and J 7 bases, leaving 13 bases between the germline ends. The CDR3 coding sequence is TGTGCCTGGAGGCGGGGAGGCGGGAACATTCAGTACTTC. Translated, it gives CAWRRGGGNIQYF.

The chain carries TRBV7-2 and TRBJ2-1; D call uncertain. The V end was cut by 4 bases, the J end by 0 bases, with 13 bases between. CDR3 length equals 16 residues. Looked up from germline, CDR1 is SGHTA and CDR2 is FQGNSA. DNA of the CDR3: TGTGCCAGCAGCTCTCGGCGGATTAGCTCCTACAATGAGCAGTTCTTC. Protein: CASSSRRISSYNEQFF.

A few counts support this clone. The chain's CDR3 is CASSQTGGVTQYF. In DNA, the CDR3 is TGTGCCAGCAGCCAAACAGGTGGGGTGACCCAGTACTTC. The J gene is TRBJ2-5, the V gene TRBV3-1 (or the pseudogene TRBV3-2); D perhaps matches TRBD1 (5 bases). Trimming removed 2 bases from V and 7 bases from J, with 11 bases in between. The CDR3 consists of 13 residues. Germline CDR1 is LGHDT and CDR2 is YNNKEL (reference sequence).

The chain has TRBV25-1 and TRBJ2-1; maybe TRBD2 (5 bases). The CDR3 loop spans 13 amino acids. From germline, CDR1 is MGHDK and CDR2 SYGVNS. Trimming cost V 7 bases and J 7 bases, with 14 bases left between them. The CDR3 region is CASTPQTGNEQFF. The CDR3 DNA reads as TGTGCCAGCACCCCCCAAACGGGGAATGAGCAGTTCTTC.

The CDR3 spells CASSFGERSEKLFF. CDR3 nucleotide sequence: TGTGCCAGCAGCTTTGGGGAGCGGAGTGAAAAACTGTTTTTT. The chain couples TRBV7-9 to TRBJ1-4, with D hard to call. Trimming removed 3 bases at V and 7 bases at J, with 12 bases between. This CDR3 has 14 residues. From germline, CDR1 is SEHNR and CDR2 FQNEAQ (reference sequence).

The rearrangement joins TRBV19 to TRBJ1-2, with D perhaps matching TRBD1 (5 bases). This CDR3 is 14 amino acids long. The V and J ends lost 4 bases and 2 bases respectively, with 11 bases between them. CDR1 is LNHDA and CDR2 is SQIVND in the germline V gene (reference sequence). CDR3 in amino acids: CASSKLQGNYGYTF. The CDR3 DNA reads TGTGCCAGTAGTAAGCTCCAGGGAAACTATGGCTACACCTTC. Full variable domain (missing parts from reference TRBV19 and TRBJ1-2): DGGITQSPKYLFRKEGQNVTLSCEQNLNHDAMYWYRQDPGQGLRLIYYSQIVNDFQKGDIAEGYSVSREKKESFPLTVTSAQKNPTAFYLCASSKLQGNYGYTFGSGTRLTVV.

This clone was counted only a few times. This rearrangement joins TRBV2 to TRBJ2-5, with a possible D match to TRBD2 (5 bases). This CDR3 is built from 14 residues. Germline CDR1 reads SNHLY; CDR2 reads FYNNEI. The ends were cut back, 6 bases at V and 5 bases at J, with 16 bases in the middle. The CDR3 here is CASSVGLLVETQYF. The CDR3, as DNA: TGTGCCAGCAGCGTCGGACTGTTGGTGGAGACCCAGTACTTC.

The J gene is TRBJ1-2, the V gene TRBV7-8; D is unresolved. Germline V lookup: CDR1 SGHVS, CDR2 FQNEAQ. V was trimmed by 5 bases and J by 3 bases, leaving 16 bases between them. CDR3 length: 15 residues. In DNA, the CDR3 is TGTGCCAGCAGCCCTCGACTCACACGAGACTATGGCTACACCTTC. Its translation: CASSPRLTRDYGYTF.

CDR3: CASSTRQGRTQPQHF. CDR3 sequence (DNA): TGTGCCAGTAGTACGCGGCAGGGTAGGACTCAGCCCCAGCATTTT. The chain joins TRBV19 to TRBJ1-5; possible D gene TRBD1, 5 bases. CDR1 and CDR2 from the germline V gene are LNHDA and SQIVND (reference sequence). Trimming shortened V by 4 bases and J by 6 bases, and 16 bases separated the two germline ends. The CDR3 runs 15 residues.

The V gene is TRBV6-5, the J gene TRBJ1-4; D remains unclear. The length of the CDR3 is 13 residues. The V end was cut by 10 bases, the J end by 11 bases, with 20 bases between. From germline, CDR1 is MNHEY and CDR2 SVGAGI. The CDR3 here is CAISGSSDGKLFF. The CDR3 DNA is TGTGCCATCTCCGGGAGCTCCGACGGCAAACTGTTTTTT.

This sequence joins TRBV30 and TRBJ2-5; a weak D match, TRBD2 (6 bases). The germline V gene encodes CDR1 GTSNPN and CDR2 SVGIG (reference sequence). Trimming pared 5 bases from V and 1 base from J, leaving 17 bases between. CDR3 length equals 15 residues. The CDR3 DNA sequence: TGTGCCTGGGGAATATGGCGGGGAATCCAAGAGACCCAGTACTTC. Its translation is CAWGIWRGIQETQYF.

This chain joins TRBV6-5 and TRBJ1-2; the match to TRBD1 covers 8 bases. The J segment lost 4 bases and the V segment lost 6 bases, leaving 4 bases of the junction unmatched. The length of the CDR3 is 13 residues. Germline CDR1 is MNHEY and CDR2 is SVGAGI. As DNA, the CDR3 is TGTGCCAGCAGACTAGACAGGGGCTATGGCTACACCTTC. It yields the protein CASRLDRGYGYTF.

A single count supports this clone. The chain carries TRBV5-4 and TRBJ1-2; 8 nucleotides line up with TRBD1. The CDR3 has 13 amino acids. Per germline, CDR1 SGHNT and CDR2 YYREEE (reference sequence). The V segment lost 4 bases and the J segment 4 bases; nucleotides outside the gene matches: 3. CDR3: CASSPGGSYGYTF. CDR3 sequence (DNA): TGTGCCAGCAGCCCAGGGGGCTCCTATGGCTACACCTTC.

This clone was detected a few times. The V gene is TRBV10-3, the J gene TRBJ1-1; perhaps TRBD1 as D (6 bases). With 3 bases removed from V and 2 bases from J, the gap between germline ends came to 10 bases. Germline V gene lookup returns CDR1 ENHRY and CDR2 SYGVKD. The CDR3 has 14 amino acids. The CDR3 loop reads CAISEGQRNTEAFF. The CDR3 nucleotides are TGTGCCATCAGTGAAGGACAGAGAAACACTGAAGCTTTCTTT.

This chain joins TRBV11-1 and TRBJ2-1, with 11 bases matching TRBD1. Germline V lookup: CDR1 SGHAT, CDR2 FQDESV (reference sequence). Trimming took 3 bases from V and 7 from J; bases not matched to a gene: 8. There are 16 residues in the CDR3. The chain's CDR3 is CASSFHGQGARNEQFF. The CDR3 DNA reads TGTGCCAGCAGCTTCCATGGACAGGGGGCGCGGAATGAGCAGTTCTTC.

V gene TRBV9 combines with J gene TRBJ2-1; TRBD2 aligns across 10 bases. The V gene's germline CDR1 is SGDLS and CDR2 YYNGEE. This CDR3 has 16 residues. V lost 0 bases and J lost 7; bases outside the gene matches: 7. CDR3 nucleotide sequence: TGTGCCAGCAGCGTAGTTCCAGCGGGAGGGCAGAATGAGCAGTTCTTC. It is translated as CASSVVPAGGQNEQFF.

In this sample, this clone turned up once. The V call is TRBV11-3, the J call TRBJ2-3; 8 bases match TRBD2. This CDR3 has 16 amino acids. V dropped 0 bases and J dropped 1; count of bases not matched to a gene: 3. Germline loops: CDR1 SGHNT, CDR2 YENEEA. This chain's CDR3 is CASSLEWRGGTDTQYF. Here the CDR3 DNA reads TGTGCCAGCAGCTTAGAATGGCGGGGGGGCACAGATACGCAGTATTTT.

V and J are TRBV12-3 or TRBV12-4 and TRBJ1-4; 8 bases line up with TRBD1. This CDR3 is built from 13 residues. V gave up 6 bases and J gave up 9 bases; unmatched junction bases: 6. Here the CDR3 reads CASSTGQVKKLFF. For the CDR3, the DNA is TGTGCCAGCAGCACGGGACAGGTCAAAAAACTGTTTTTT.

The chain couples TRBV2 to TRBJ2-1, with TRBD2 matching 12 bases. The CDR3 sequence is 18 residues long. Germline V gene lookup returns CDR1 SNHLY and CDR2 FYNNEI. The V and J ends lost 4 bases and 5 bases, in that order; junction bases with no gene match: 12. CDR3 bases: TGTGCCAGCAGTGCTCTAGCGGGGGGGCAACGGGCAGACAATGAGCAGTTCTTC. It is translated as CASSALAGGQRADNEQFF.

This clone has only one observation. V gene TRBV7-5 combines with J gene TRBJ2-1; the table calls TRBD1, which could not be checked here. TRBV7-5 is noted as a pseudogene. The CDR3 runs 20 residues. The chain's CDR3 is CVRSRPRSTGWGRPQNEQFF. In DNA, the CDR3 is TGTGTCAGAAGCCGCCCAAGATCCACAGGGTGGGGACGCCCCCAAAATGAGCAGTTCTTC.